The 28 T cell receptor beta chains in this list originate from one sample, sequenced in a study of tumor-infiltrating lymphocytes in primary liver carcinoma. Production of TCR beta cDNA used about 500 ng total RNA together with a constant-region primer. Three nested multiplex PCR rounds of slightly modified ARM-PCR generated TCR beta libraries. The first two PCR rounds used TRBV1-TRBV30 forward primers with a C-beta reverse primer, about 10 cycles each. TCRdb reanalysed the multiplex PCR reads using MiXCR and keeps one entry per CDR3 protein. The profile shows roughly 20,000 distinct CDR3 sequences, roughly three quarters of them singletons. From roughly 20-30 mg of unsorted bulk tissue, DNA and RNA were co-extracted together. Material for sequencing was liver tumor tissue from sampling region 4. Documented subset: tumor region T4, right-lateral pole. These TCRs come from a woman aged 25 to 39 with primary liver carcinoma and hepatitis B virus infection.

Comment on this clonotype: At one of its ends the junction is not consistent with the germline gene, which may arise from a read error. The CDR3 loop is CPSSQEHLGQRGPREQCF. The CDR3 bases are TGTCCCAGCAGCCAGGAACACCTAGGACAGAGGGGGCCGCGCGAGCAGTGCTTC. This rearrangement joins TRBV4-2 to TRBJ2-7; 7 bases align to TRBD1. The V gene's germline CDR1 is LGHNA and CDR2 YNFKEQ. This CDR3 comprises 18 residues.

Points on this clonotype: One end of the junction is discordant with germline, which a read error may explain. The CDR3 nucleotides read TGTGCTAGTAGTATCCAGGCGGGTTTCTTCACAGATATGCAGTATTTT. Encoded protein: CASSIQAGFFTDMQYF. This rearrangement joins TRBV19 to TRBJ2-3; maybe TRBD2 (5 bases). The CDR3 consists of 16 residues. The germline V gene has CDR1 LNHDA and CDR2 SQIVND (reference sequence).

The chain's CDR3 is CATSQDRGTQYF. CDR3 in DNA: TGTGCCACAAGCCAAGATAGAGGGACCCAGTACTTC. The J gene is TRBJ2-5, the V gene TRBV4-2; D unclear. Looked up from germline, CDR1 is LGHNA and CDR2 is YNFKEQ. The CDR3 has 12 residues. The ends were cut back, 10 bases at V and 7 bases at J, with 16 bases in the middle.

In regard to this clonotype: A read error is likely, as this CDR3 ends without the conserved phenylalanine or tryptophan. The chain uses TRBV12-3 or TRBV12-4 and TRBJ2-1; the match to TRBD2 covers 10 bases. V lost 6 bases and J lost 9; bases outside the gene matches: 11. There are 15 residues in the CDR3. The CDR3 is CASSPSRTSGLEQFS. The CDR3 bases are TGTGCCAGCAGCCCGTCCCGGACTAGCGGACTTGAGCAGTTCTCC.

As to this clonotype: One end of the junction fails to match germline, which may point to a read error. DNA for the CDR3: TGTGCCGGCAGCCCTTGGACAGCCATCTATGGCTACACCTTC. It translates to CAGSPWTAIYGYTF. V usage is TRBV7-9 and J usage is TRBJ1-2; D possibly corresponds to TRBD1 (6 bases). The CDR3 length is 14 residues. CDR1 and CDR2 from the germline V gene are SEHNR and FQNEAQ (reference sequence).

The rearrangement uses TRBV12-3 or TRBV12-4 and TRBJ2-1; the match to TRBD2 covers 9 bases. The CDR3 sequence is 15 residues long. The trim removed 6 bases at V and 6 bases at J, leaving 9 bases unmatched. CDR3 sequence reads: CASRDEREAPNEQFF. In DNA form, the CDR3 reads TGTGCCAGCAGAGACGAGCGGGAGGCCCCCAATGAGCAGTTCTTC.

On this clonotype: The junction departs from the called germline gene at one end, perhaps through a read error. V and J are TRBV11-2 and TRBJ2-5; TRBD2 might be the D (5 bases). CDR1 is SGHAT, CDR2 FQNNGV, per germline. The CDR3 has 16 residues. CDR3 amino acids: CAISQTPGGWKETQYF. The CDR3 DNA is TGTGCCATCAGCCAAACTCCTGGCGGGTGGAAAGAGACCCAGTACTTC.

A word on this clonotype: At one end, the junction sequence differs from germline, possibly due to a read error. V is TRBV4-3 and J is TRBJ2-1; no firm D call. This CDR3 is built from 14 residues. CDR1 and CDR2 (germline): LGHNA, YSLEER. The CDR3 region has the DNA TGTGCCAGCAGCCACACAGTGTTGGCCAATGAGCAGTTCTTC. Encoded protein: CASSHTVLANEQFF.

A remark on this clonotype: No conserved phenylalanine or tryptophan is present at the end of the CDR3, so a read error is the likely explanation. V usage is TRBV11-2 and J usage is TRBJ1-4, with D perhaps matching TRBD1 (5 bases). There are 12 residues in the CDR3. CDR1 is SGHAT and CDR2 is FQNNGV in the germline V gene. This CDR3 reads CDSSSWGGKLFI. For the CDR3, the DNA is TGTGACAGCAGCTCCTGGGGGGGAAAACTGTTTATT.

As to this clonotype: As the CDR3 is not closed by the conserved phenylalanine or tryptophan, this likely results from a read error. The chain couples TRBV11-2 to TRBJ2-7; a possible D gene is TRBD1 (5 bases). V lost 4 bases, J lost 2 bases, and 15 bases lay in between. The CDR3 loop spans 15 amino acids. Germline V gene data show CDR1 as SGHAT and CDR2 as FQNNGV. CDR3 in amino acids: CASSSPGAVTYEQYI. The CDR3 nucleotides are TGTGCCAGCAGCTCTCCTGGGGCGGTTACCTACGAGCAGTACATC.

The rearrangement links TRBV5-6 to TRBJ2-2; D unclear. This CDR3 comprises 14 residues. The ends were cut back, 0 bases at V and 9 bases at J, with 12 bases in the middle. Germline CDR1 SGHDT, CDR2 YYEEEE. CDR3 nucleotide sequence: TGTGCCAGCAGCTTGGTACCCAGAGTCAGGGAGCTGTTTTTT. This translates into CASSLVPRVRELFF.

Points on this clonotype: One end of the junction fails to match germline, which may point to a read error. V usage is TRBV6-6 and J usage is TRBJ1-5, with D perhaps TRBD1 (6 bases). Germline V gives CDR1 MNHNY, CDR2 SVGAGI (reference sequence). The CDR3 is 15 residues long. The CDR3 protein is CASSFGTRGNQPQRF. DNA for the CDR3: TGTGCCAGTAGTTTCGGGACACGGGGCAATCAGCCCCAGCGTTTT.

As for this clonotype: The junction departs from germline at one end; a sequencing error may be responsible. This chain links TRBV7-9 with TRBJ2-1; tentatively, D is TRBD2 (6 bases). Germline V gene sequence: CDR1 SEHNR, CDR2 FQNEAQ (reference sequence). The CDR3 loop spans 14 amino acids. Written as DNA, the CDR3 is TGTGCCAGCAGCTCCGGGAGCCTATACAATGAGGAATTTTTC. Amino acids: CASSSGSLYNEEFF.

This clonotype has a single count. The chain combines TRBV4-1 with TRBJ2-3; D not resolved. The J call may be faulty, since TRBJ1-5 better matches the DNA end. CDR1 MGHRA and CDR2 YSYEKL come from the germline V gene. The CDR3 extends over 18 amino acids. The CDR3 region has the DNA TGCGCCAGCAGACAACTAGGCATGGTACCTGAAGACTCGGATACGCAGCATTTT. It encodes CASRQLGMVPEDSDTQHF.

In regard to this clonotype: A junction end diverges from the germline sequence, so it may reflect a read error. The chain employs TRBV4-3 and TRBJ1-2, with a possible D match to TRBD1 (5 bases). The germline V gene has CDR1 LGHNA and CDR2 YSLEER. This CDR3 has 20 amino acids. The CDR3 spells CASSQGEGRGRTATSYGHTF. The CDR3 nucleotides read TGCGCCAGCAGCCAAGGCGAAGGAAGGGGCAGGACCGCCACTAGCTATGGCCACACCTTC.

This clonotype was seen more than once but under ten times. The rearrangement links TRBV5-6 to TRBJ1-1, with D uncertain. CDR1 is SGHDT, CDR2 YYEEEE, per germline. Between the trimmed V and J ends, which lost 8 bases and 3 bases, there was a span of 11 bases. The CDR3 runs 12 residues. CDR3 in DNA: TGTGCCAGTGGGCATGAGGACACTGAAGCTTTCTTT. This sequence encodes CASGHEDTEAFF.

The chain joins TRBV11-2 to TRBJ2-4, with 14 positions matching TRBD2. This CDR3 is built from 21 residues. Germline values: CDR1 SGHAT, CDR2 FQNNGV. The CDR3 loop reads CDNSHAGTFTGTSGRQNIQYF. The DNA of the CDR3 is TGTGACAACAGCCATGCCGGGACATTCACCGGGACTAGCGGGAGACAAAACATTCAGTACTTC.

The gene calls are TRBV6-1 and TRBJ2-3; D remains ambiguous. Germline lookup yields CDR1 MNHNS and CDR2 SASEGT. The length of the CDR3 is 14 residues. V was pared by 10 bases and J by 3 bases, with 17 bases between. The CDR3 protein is CAISVVWFTDTQYF. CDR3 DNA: TGTGCCATTAGTGTTGTGTGGTTTACAGATACGCAGTATTTT.

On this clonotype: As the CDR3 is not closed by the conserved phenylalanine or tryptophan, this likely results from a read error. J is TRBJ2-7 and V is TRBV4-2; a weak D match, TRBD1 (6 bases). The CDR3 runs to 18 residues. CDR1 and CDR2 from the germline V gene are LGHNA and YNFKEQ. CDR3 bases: TGCGCCAGCAGCCAGGAACACCTAGGACAGAGGGGACCGCGCGAGCAGTACCTC. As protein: CASSQEHLGQRGPREQYL.

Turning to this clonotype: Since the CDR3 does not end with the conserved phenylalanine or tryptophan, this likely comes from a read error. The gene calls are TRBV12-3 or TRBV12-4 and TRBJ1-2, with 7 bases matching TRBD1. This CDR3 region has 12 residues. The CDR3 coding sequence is TGCGCGAGCAGGGGGACAGTAAGAGGCTACACCTTA. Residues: CASRGTVRGYTL.

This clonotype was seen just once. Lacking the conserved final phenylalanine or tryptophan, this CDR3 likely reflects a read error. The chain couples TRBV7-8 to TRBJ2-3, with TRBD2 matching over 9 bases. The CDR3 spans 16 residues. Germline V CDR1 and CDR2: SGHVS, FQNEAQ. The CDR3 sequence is CASSLGAGGPGDTQYL. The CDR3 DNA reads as TGTGCCAGCAGCTTAGGGGCGGGAGGGCCTGGTGATACTCAGTATTTA.

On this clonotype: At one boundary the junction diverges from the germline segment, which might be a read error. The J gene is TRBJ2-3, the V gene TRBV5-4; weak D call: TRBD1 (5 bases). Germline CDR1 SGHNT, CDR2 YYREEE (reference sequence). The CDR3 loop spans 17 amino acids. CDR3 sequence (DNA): TGTGCTAGCAGCGTAGACGGACACCCTCCACGCACATATACGCAGTATTTT. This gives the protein CASSVDGHPPRTYTQYF. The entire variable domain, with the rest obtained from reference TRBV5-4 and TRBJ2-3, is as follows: ETGVTQSPTHLIKTRGQQVTLRCSSQSGHNTVSWYQQALGQGPQFIFQYYREEENGRGNFPPRFSGLQFPNYSSELNVNALELDDSALYLCASSVDGHPPRTYTQYFGPGTRLTVL.

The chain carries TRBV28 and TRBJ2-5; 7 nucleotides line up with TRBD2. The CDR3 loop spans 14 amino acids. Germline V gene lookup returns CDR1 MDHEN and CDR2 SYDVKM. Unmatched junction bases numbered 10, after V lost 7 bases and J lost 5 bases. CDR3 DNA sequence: TGTGCCAGCATCGGGCGGGAGAGTAGGGAGACCCAGTACTTC. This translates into CASIGRESRETQYF.

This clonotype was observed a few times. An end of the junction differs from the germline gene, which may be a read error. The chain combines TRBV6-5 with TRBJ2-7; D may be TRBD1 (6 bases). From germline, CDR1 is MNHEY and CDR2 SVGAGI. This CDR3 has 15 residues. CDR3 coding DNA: TGTGCCAGCAGTTACAAGGACAGCAGCTCTTACGAGCAGTGTTTC. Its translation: CASSYKDSSSYEQCF.

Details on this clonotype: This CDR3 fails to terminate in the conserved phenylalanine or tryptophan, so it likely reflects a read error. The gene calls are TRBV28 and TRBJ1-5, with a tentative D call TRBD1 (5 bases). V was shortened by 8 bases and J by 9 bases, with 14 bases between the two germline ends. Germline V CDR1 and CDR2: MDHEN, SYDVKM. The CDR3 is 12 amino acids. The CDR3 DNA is TGTGCCAGCGGGCCAGAGGGACGGCCCCAGCATCTT. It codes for CASGPEGRPQHL.

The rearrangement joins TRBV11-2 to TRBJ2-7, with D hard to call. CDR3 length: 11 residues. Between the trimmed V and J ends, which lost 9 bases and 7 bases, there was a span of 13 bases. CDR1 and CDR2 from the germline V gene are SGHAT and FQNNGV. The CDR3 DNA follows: TGTGCCAGTAGTCCGGTCAGTGAGCAGTACTTC. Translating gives CASSPVSEQYF.

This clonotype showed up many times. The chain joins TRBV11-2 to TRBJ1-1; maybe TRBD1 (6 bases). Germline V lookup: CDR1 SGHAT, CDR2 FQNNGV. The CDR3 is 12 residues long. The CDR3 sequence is CATRGMNTEAFF. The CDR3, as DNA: TGTGCGACCAGGGGCATGAACACTGAAGCTTTCTTT.

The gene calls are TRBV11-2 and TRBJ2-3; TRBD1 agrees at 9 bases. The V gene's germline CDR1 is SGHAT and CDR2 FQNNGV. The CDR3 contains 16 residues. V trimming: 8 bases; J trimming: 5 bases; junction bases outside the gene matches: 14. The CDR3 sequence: CASLGGQGFFKDTQYF. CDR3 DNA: TGTGCCAGCTTAGGGGGACAGGGATTTTTCAAAGATACGCAGTATTTT.